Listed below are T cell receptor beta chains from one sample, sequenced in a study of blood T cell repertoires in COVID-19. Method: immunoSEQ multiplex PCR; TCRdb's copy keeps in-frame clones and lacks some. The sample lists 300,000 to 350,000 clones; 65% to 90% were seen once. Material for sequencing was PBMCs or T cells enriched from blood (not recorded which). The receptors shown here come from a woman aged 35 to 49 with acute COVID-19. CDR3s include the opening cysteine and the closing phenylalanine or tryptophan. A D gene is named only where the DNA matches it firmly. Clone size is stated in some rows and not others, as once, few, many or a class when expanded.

CDR3 protein: CASSSLAGGSSYEQYF
CDR3 DNA: TGTGCCAGCAGCTCCTTAGCGGGGGGGAGCTCCTACGAGCAGTACTTC
D gene: TRBD2
clone size: -
J gene: TRBJ2-7
V gene: TRBV11-2

CDR3 protein: CASSRGTLGLFF
CDR3 DNA: TGTGCCAGCAGCCGAGGGACACTTGGGCTGTTTTTT
D gene: -
clone size: few
J gene: TRBJ2-2
V gene: TRBV7-9

CDR3 protein: CASSRGQSGEQYF
CDR3 DNA: TGTGCCAGCAGCCGGGGTCAGTCGGGGGAGCAGTACTTC
D gene: -
clone size: once
J gene: TRBJ2-7
V gene: TRBV5-4

CDR3 protein: CASSQWHRVSYEQYF
CDR3 DNA: TGCGCCAGCAGCCAATGGCACCGGGTATCCTACGAGCAGTACTTC
D gene: -
clone size: -
J gene: TRBJ2-7
V gene: TRBV4-1

CDR3 protein: CASTDRENTEAFF
CDR3 DNA: TGTGCCAGTACCGACAGGGAGAACACTGAAGCTTTCTTT
D gene: TRBD1
clone size: once
J gene: TRBJ1-1
V gene: TRBV19

CDR3 protein: CASSPRTGVNQPQHF
CDR3 DNA: TGTGCCAGCAGTCCACGGACAGGGGTAAATCAGCCCCAGCATTTT
D gene: TRBD1
clone size: -
J gene: TRBJ1-5
V gene: TRBV28

CDR3 protein: CASSSGSGRVIGELFF
CDR3 DNA: TGTGCCAGCAGCTCAGGCAGCGGGAGAGTGATCGGGGAGCTGTTTTTT
D gene: TRBD2
clone size: -
J gene: TRBJ2-2
V gene: TRBV11-1

CDR3 protein: CAIGRVVRSYNEQFF
CDR3 DNA: TGTGCCATCGGGAGGGTAGTACGGTCCTACAATGAGCAGTTCTTC
D gene: TRBD2
clone size: -
J gene: TRBJ2-1
V gene: TRBV7-3

CDR3 protein: CASSRQRTGDTGELFF
CDR3 DNA: TGTGCCAGCAGCCGACAACGGACAGGAGACACCGGGGAGCTGTTTTTT
D gene: TRBD1
clone size: -
J gene: TRBJ2-2
V gene: TRBV3-1/TRBV3-2

CDR3 protein: CASSLGLQGRDTEAFF
CDR3 DNA: TGTGCCAGCAGCTTAGGCCTCCAGGGGAGGGACACTGAAGCTTTCTTT
D gene: -
clone size: -
J gene: TRBJ1-1
V gene: TRBV7-8

CDR3 protein: CATSRGEKMSEAFF
CDR3 DNA: TGTGCCACCAGCAGAGGAGAGAAGATGTCTGAAGCTTTCTTT
D gene: -
clone size: -
J gene: TRBJ1-1
V gene: TRBV15

CDR3 protein: CASSRTFEAFF
CDR3 DNA: TGTGCCAGCAGCCGGACATTTGAAGCTTTCTTT
D gene: -
clone size: -
J gene: TRBJ1-1
V gene: TRBV25-1

CDR3 protein: CATSYSGRDTDTQYF
CDR3 DNA: TGTGCCACCAGTTATAGCGGGAGGGACACAGATACGCAGTATTTT
D gene: TRBD2
clone size: -
J gene: TRBJ2-3
V gene: TRBV15

CDR3 protein: CASISGGERYIDTQYF
CDR3 DNA: TGTGCCAGCATCTCGGGGGGGGAGCGGTATATAGATACGCAGTATTTT
D gene: TRBD2
clone size: once
J gene: TRBJ2-3
V gene: TRBV13

CDR3 protein: CATSRDPSGEQFF
CDR3 DNA: TGTGCCACCAGCAGGGATCCGAGCGGAGAGCAGTTCTTC
D gene: -
clone size: -
J gene: TRBJ2-1
V gene: TRBV15

CDR3 protein: CSVAQGGAANEKLFF
CDR3 DNA: TGCAGCGTAGCCCAGGGTGGGGCGGCTAATGAAAAACTGTTTTTT
D gene: -
clone size: -
J gene: TRBJ1-4
V gene: TRBV29-1

CDR3 protein: CARSPGGQGIYEQYF
CDR3 DNA: TGTGCCAGAAGCCCTGGCGGACAGGGAATCTACGAGCAGTACTTC
D gene: TRBD1
clone size: -
J gene: TRBJ2-7
V gene: TRBV5-3

CDR3 protein: CASSFGTLQGAGGELFF
CDR3 DNA: TGTGCCAGCAGCTTTGGGACTCTACAGGGGGCGGGCGGGGAGCTGTTTTTT
D gene: TRBD1
clone size: -
J gene: TRBJ2-2
V gene: TRBV7-2

CDR3 protein: CASSVSGQGTYEQYF
CDR3 DNA: TGTGCCAGCAGCGTATCGGGACAGGGTACCTACGAGCAGTACTTC
D gene: TRBD1
clone size: -
J gene: TRBJ2-7
V gene: TRBV9

CDR3 protein: CASSIGRGSGELFF
CDR3 DNA: TGTGCCAGTAGTATAGGACGGGGATCCGGGGAGCTGTTTTTT
D gene: -
clone size: -
J gene: TRBJ2-2
V gene: TRBV19

CDR3 protein: CASSPSGRHDEQFF
CDR3 DNA: TGTGCCAGCAGTCCAAGCGGGAGGCACGATGAGCAGTTCTTC
D gene: TRBD2
clone size: -
J gene: TRBJ2-1
V gene: TRBV6-5

CDR3 protein: CASRTASSSGYTF
CDR3 DNA: TGTGCCAGCAGAACGGCAAGCTCTAGTGGCTACACCTTC
D gene: -
clone size: once
J gene: TRBJ1-2
V gene: TRBV3-1/TRBV3-2

CDR3 protein: CSASWDRGRQPQHF
CDR3 DNA: TGCAGTGCTAGTTGGGACAGGGGACGTCAGCCCCAGCATTTT
D gene: TRBD1
clone size: -
J gene: TRBJ1-5
V gene: TRBV20-1

CDR3 protein: CASSFGGTASSYEQYF
CDR3 DNA: TGTGCCAGCAGTTTCGGAGGGACAGCTAGCTCCTACGAGCAGTACTTC
D gene: -
clone size: -
J gene: TRBJ2-7
V gene: TRBV28

CDR3 protein: CAHGGGSSGGYTF
CDR3 DNA: TGTGCCCACGGGGGGGGGAGTAGTGGTGGCTACACCTTC
D gene: -
clone size: -
J gene: TRBJ1-2
V gene: TRBV28

CDR3 protein: CASKLTTGTNGYTF
CDR3 DNA: TGTGCCAGCAAACTTACGACAGGGACGAATGGCTACACCTTC
D gene: TRBD1
clone size: -
J gene: TRBJ1-2
V gene: TRBV27

CDR3 protein: CASSYLLGGSEQYF
CDR3 DNA: TGTGCCAGCAGTTACTTACTAGGGGGCAGCGAGCAGTACTTC
D gene: TRBD1
clone size: -
J gene: TRBJ2-7
V gene: TRBV6-5

CDR3 protein: CASSPGSSPTDTQYF
CDR3 DNA: TGCGCCAGCAGCCCGGGGAGCAGCCCAACAGATACGCAGTATTTT
D gene: -
clone size: -
J gene: TRBJ2-3
V gene: TRBV5-1

CDR3 protein: CASSQDWRIDNYGYTF
CDR3 DNA: TGTGCCAGCAGCCAAGATTGGAGAATTGACAACTATGGCTACACCTTC
D gene: -
clone size: -
J gene: TRBJ1-2
V gene: TRBV4-2

CDR3 protein: CASSQATGAFETQYF
CDR3 DNA: TGCGCCAGCAGCCAAGCAACAGGGGCATTCGAGACCCAGTACTTC
D gene: TRBD1
clone size: -
J gene: TRBJ2-5
V gene: TRBV4-1

CDR3 protein: CASSSVEAQFF
CDR3 DNA: TGTGCCAGCAGCTCGGTCGAGGCACAGTTCTTC
D gene: -
clone size: -
J gene: TRBJ2-1
V gene: TRBV5-5

CDR3 protein: CASSEAGNTGELFF
CDR3 DNA: TGTGCCAGCAGTGAAGCAGGGAACACCGGGGAGCTGTTTTTT
D gene: -
clone size: -
J gene: TRBJ2-2
V gene: TRBV25-1

CDR3 protein: CASFSGGPNQPQHF
CDR3 DNA: TGTGCCAGCTTTAGCGGGGGGCCCAATCAGCCCCAGCATTTT
D gene: -
clone size: -
J gene: TRBJ1-5
V gene: TRBV2

CDR3 protein: CAISERGGDTEAFF
CDR3 DNA: TGTGCCATCAGTGAACGGGGAGGGGACACTGAAGCTTTCTTT
D gene: -
clone size: -
J gene: TRBJ1-1
V gene: TRBV10-3

CDR3 protein: CAGSGGESYNEQFF
CDR3 DNA: TGTGCCGGGAGCGGGGGGGAATCCTACAATGAGCAGTTCTTC
D gene: TRBD2
clone size: -
J gene: TRBJ2-1
V gene: TRBV7-9

CDR3 protein: CSGVPGTEAFF
CDR3 DNA: TGCAGCGGCGTCCCGGGCACTGAAGCTTTCTTT
D gene: -
clone size: -
J gene: TRBJ1-1
V gene: TRBV29-1

CDR3 protein: CASSPSGYGYTF
CDR3 DNA: TGTGCCAGCAGCCCCAGTGGCTATGGCTACACCTTC
D gene: -
clone size: -
J gene: TRBJ1-2
V gene: TRBV6-2/TRBV6-3

CDR3 protein: CASSHGTSGRYEQYF
CDR3 DNA: TGTGCCAGCAGCCACGGGACTAGCGGGAGGTACGAGCAGTACTTC
D gene: TRBD2
clone size: -
J gene: TRBJ2-7
V gene: TRBV3-1/TRBV3-2

CDR3 protein: CASSQNGRAQETQYF
CDR3 DNA: TGTGCCAGCAGCCAGAACGGGAGGGCCCAAGAGACCCAGTACTTC
D gene: TRBD2
clone size: -
J gene: TRBJ2-5
V gene: TRBV7-3

CDR3 protein: CASSLELAGALKPNTGELFF
CDR3 DNA: TGTGCCAGCAGCTTAGAACTAGCGGGGGCCCTAAAACCCAACACCGGGGAGCTGTTTTTT
D gene: TRBD2
clone size: -
J gene: TRBJ2-2
V gene: TRBV11-2

CDR3 protein: CASSQERFPNQPQHF
CDR3 DNA: TGCGCCAGCAGCCAAGAGAGGTTTCCTAATCAGCCCCAGCATTTT
D gene: -
clone size: -
J gene: TRBJ1-5
V gene: TRBV4-3

CDR3 protein: CASSALGANTEAFF
CDR3 DNA: TGTGCCAGCAGCGCCTTGGGAGCGAACACTGAAGCTTTCTTT
D gene: -
clone size: -
J gene: TRBJ1-1
V gene: TRBV13

CDR3 protein: CASSLMGGTGGIEQYF
CDR3 DNA: TGTGCCAGCAGCTTGATGGGTGGGACAGGGGGCATCGAGCAGTACTTC
D gene: TRBD1
clone size: -
J gene: TRBJ2-7
V gene: TRBV5-6

CDR3 protein: CASSLGLDYNEQFF
CDR3 DNA: TGTGCCAGTAGCCTGGGACTCGACTACAATGAGCAGTTCTTC
D gene: -
clone size: -
J gene: TRBJ2-1
V gene: TRBV19

CDR3 protein: CASSLAGQKSSPLHF
CDR3 DNA: TGCGCCAGCAGCTTGGCGGGACAAAAGAGTTCACCCCTCCACTTT
D gene: -
clone size: -
J gene: TRBJ1-6
V gene: TRBV5-1

CDR3 protein: CASSLGWGGLTSNQPQHF
CDR3 DNA: TGTGCCAGCAGCTTAGGGTGGGGCGGCCTCACTAGCAATCAGCCCCAGCATTTT
D gene: -
clone size: few
J gene: TRBJ1-5
V gene: TRBV5-8

CDR3 protein: CASSSGGDEQYF
CDR3 DNA: TGTGCCAGTAGTAGTGGCGGGGACGAGCAGTACTTC
D gene: -
clone size: -
J gene: TRBJ2-7
V gene: TRBV19

CDR3 protein: CAIRSGTGAYEQYF
CDR3 DNA: TGTGCCATCCGATCGGGGACAGGAGCCTACGAGCAGTACTTC
D gene: TRBD1
clone size: -
J gene: TRBJ2-7
V gene: TRBV10-3

CDR3 protein: CASSLAGLAGYTF
CDR3 DNA: TGTGCCAGCAGCTTAGCGGGGCTAGCGGGCTACACCTTC
D gene: -
clone size: few
J gene: TRBJ1-2
V gene: TRBV7-9